This TCR beta chain emerged from a study of blood T cell repertoires in COVID-19. Across the study: Sites in the United States, Italy and Spain provided acute and convalescent COVID-19 samples. From T cells, B-cell-depleted T cells, or PBMCs came the material, which was cDNA or gDNA.

The CDR3 is made up of 13 amino acids. V dropped 8 bases and J dropped 0 bases, with 10 bases sitting between them. Germline V gene data show CDR1 as MNHEY and CDR2 as SVGAGI. How the authors handled the data: The assay estimated nucleated cells by amplifying reference gene primers. Profiling relied on immunoSEQ multiplex PCR, and the TCRdb table lists in-frame clones only, not all of them. The V and J calls and the clone size are those of that table, but D and trimming were determined from the DNA. The repertoire holds 300,000 to 450,000 clones, with 85% as singletons. This clone occurred a few times.

The source of this sequence is a woman under 30 with acute or convalescent COVID-19. Specimen: peripheral blood. V gene TRBV6-5 combines with J gene TRBJ1-2; D not resolved. As DNA, the CDR3 is TGTGCCAGCGAGGCGGATGCTAACTATGGCTACACCTTC. Amino acids: CASEADANYGYTF.